The TCR beta chain under discussion was sequenced for a study of T-cell memory formation after mild COVID-19. General study points: CM and EM subsets held most contracting CD4+ clones; EMRA held CD8+ ones.

TCRdb re-analysed the 5' RACE reads in MiXCR, keeping a single row per CDR3 protein. Of around 320,000 distinct CDR3 sequences listed, approximately 14% were seen once; the top ten hold roughly a fifth. As for this clonotype: Its specificity is not known.

V was shortened by 5 bases and J by 9 bases, with 13 bases between the two germline ends. The CDR3 loop spans 12 amino acids. This TCR was recovered from a man aged 18 to 29 who had mild COVID-19 (a few samples of this study predate the infection). Cell type and time point are not known. The V and J genes are TRBV12-3 or TRBV12-4 and TRBJ2-5, with D perhaps TRBD1 or TRBD2 (5 bases each). The sample was PBMCs or a T cell subset sorted from them (not recorded which). The CDR3 loop reads CASSAPMGAQYF. DNA of the CDR3: TGTGCCAGCAGTGCCCCCATGGGGGCCCAGTACTTC.